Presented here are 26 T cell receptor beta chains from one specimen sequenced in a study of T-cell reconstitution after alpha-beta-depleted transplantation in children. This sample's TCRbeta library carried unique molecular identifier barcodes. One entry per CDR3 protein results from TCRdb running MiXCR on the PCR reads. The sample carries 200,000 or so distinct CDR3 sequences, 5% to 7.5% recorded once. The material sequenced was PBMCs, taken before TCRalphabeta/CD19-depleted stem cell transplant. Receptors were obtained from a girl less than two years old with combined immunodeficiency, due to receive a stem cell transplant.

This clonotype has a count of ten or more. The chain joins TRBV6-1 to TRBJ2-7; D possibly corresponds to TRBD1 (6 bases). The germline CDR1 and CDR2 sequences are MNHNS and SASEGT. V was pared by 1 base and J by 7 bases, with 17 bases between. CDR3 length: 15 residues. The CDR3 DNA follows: TGTGCCAGCAGTGAAGGGACAGAGAGGCTCGGGGAGCAGTACTTC. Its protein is CASSEGTERLGEQYF.

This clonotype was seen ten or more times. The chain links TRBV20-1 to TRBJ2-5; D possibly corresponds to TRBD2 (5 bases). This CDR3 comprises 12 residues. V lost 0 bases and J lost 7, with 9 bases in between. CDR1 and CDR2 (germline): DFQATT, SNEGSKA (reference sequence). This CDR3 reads CSARDLRGTQYF. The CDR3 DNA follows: TGCAGTGCTAGAGATCTTCGGGGGACCCAGTACTTC.

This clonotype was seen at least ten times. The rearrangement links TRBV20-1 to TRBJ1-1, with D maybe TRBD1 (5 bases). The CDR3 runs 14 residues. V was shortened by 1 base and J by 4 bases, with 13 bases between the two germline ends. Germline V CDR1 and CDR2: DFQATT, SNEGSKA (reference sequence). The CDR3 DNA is TGCAGTGCTAGAGCCAGGGCCGTCGTCACTGAAGCTTTCTTT. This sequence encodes CSARARAVVTEAFF.

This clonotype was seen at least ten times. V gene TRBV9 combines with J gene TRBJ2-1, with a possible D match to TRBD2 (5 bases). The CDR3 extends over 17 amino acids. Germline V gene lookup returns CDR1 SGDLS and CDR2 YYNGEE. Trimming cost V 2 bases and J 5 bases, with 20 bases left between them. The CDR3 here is CASSVRRFSDIDNEQFF. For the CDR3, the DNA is TGTGCCAGCAGCGTGAGGAGGTTCTCAGATATAGACAATGAGCAGTTCTTC.

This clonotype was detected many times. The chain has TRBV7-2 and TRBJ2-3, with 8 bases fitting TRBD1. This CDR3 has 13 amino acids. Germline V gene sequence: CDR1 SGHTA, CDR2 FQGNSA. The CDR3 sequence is CATDRGGTDTQYF. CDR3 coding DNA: TGTGCTACCGACAGGGGTGGCACAGATACGCAGTATTTT.

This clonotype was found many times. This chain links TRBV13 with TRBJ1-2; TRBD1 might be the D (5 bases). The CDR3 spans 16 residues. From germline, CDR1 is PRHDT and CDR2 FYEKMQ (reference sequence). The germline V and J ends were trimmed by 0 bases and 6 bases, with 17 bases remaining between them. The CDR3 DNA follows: TGTGCCAGCAGCTTAGGGTTTCAGGGAATAGCGGATGGCTACACCTTC. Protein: CASSLGFQGIADGYTF. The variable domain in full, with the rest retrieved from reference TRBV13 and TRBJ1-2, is AAGVIQSPRHLIKEKRETATLKCYPIPRHDTVYWYQQGPGQDPQFLISFYEKMQSDKGSIPDRFSAQQFSDYHSELNMSSLELGDSALYFCASSLGFQGIADGYTFGSGTRLTVV.

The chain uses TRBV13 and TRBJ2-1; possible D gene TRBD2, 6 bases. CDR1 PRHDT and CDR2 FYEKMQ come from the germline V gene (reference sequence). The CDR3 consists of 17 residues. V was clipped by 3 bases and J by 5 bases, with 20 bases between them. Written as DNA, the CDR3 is TGTGCCAGCAGCTTTAGCCCCCTTTGGACTAACCACAATGAGCAGTTCTTC. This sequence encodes CASSFSPLWTNHNEQFF.

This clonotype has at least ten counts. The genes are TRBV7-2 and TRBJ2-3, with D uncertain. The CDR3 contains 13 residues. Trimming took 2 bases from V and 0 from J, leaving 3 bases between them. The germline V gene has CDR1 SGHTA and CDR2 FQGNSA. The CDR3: CASSLHSTDTQYF. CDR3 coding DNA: TGTGCCAGCAGCTTACACAGCACAGATACGCAGTATTTT.

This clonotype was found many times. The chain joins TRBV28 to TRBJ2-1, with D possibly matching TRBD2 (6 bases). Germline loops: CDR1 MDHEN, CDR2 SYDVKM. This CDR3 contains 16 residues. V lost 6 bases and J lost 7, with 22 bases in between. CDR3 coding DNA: TGTGCCAGCAGGCCTTTCTCGGGAGATCTTAGGAATGAGCAGTTCTTC. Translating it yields CASRPFSGDLRNEQFF.

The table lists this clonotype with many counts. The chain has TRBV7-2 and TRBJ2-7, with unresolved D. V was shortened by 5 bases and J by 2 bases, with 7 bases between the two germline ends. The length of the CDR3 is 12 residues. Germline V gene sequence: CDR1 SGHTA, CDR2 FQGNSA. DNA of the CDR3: TGTGCCAGCAGCCTGCAAACCTACGAGCAGTACTTC. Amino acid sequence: CASSLQTYEQYF.

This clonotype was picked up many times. The CDR3 is CSAGLADGNIQYF. As DNA, the CDR3 is TGCAGTGCTGGACTAGCGGACGGAAACATTCAGTACTTC. The chain carries TRBV20-1 and TRBJ2-4; 10 positions match TRBD2. V lost 5 bases, J lost 6 bases, and 4 bases stayed unmatched. Germline lookup yields CDR1 DFQATT and CDR2 SNEGSKA (reference sequence). This CDR3 has 13 amino acids.

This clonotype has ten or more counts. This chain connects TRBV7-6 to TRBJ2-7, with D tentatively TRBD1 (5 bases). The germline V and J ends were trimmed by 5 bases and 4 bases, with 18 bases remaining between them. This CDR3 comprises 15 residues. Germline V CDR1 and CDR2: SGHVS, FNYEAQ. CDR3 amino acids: CASSPSPGQGYEQYF. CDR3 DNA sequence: TGTGCCAGCAGCCCAAGCCCCGGGCAGGGTTACGAGCAGTACTTC.

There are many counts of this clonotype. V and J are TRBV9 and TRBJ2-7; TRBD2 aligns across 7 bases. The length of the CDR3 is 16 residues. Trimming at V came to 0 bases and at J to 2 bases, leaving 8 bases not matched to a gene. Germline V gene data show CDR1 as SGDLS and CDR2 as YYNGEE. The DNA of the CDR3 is TGTGCCAGCAGCGTAGGCAGGGCTAGCGGAACCTACGAGCAGTACTTC. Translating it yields CASSVGRASGTYEQYF.

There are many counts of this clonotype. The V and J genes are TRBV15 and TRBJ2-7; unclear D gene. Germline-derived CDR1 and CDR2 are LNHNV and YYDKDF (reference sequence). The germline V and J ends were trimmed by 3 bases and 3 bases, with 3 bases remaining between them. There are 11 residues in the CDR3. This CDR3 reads CATSRYYEQYF. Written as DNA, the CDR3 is TGTGCCACCAGCAGGTACTACGAGCAGTACTTC.

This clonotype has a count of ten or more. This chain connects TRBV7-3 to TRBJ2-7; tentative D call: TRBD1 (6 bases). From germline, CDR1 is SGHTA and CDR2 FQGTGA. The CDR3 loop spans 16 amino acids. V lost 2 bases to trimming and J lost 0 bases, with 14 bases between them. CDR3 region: CASSLGGSLTSYEQYF. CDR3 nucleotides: TGTGCCAGCAGCTTAGGGGGCAGCCTTACCTCCTACGAGCAGTACTTC. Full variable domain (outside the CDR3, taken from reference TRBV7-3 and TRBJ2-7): GAGVSQTPSNKVTEKGKYVELRCDPISGHTALYWYRQSLGQGPEFLIYFQGTGAADDSGLPNDRFFAVRPEGSVSTLKIQRTERGDSAVYLCASSLGGSLTSYEQYFGPGTRLTVT.

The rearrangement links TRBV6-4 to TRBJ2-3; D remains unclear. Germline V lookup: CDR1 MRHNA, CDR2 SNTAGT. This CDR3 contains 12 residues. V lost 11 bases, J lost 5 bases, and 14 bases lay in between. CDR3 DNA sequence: TGTGCCTGCTGTTTTACGGGAGATACGCAGTATTTT. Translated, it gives CACCFTGDTQYF.

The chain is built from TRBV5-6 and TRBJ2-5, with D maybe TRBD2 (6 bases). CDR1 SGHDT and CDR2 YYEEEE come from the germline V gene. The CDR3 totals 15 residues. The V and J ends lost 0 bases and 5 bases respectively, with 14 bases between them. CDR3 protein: CASSLEVTGEETQYF. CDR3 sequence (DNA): TGTGCCAGCAGCTTGGAAGTGACGGGGGAGGAGACCCAGTACTTC. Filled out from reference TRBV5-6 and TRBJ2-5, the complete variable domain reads DAGVTQSPTHLIKTRGQQVTLRCSPKSGHDTVSWYQQALGQGPQFIFQYYEEEERQRGNFPDRFSGHQFPNYSSELNVNALLLGDSALYLCASSLEVTGEETQYFGPGTRLLVL.

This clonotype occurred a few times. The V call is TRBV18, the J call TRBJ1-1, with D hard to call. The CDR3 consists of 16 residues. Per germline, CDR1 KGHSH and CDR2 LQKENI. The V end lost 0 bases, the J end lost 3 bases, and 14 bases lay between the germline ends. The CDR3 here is CASSPPIGFGYTEAFF. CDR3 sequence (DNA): TGTGCCAGCTCACCACCGATTGGTTTTGGTTACACTGAAGCTTTCTTT.

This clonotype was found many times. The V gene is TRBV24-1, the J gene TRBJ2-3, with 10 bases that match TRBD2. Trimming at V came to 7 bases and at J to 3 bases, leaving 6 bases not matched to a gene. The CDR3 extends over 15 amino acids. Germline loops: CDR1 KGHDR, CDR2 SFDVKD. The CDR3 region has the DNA TGTGCCACCAGAAGAGGACTAGCGGAGACAGATACGCAGTATTTT. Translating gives CATRRGLAETDTQYF.

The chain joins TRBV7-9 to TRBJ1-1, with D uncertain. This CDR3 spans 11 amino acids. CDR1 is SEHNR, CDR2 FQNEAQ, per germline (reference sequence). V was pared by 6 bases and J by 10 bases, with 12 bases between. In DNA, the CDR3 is TGTGCCAGCAGAACGCCAGCAGGAGCTTTCTTT. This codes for CASRTPAGAFF.

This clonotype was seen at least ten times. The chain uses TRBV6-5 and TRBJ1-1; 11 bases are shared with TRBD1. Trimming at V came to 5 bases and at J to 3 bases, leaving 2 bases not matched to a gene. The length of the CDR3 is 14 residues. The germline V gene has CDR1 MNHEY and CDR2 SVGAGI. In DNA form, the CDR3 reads TGTGCCAGCAGTCAGGGACAGGGGGACACTGAAGCTTTCTTT. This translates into CASSQGQGDTEAFF.

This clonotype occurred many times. CDR3 sequence: CASSYQGARETQYF. CDR3 in DNA: TGTGCCAGCAGTTATCAGGGGGCGAGGGAGACCCAGTACTTC. This sequence joins TRBV28 and TRBJ2-5; TRBD1 aligns across 8 bases. The CDR3 is 14 residues long. Losses at the gene ends were 4 bases for V and 5 bases for J; bases not matched to a gene: 6. CDR1 and CDR2 from the germline V gene are MDHEN and SYDVKM.

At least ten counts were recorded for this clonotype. The CDR3 protein is CASSKSVLAGGLSSYEQYF. Here the CDR3 DNA reads TGTGCCAGCAGCAAATCGGTCCTAGCGGGAGGACTCAGCTCCTACGAGCAGTACTTC. V and J are TRBV21-1 and TRBJ2-7; whether TRBD2, the table's D call, matches the DNA was not checked. TRBV21-1 counts as a pseudogene. The CDR3 is 19 amino acids.

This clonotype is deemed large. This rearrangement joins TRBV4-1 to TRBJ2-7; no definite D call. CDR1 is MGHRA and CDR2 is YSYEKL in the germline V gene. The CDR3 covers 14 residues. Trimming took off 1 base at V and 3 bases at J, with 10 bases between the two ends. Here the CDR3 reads CASSQAGLSYEQYF. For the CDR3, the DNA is TGCGCCAGCAGCCAAGCCGGGTTGAGCTACGAGCAGTACTTC.

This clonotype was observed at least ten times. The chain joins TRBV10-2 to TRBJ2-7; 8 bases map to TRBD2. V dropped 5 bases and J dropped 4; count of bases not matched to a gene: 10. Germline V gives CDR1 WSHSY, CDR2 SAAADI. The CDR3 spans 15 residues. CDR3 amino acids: CASSSAGVGVYEQYF. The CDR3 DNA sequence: TGCGCCAGCAGTTCAGCGGGAGTGGGAGTTTACGAGCAGTACTTC.

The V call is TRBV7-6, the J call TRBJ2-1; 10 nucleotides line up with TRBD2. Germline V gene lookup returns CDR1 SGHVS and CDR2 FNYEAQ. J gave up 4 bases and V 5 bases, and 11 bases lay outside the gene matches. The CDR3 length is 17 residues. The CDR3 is CASSHPFKREGYNEQFF. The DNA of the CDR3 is TGTGCCAGCAGCCACCCCTTTAAGCGGGAGGGTTACAATGAGCAGTTCTTC.